These 15 T cell receptor beta chains came from one sample sequenced in a study of T cell repertoires in ileal Crohn's disease. Repertoires were generated with immunoSEQ multiplex PCR, while TCRdb's copy carries only in-frame clones and drops some. The sample lists 25,000 to 35,000 clones; about 81% were seen once. The sequenced material came from ileal tissue. The receptors shown here come from an adult with Crohn's disease.

This clone came up once. The genes are TRBV27 and TRBJ1-2, with TRBD1 identical over 10 bases. Trimming removed 8 bases from V and 2 bases from J; junction bases left unmatched: 2. Germline values: CDR1 MNHEY, CDR2 SMNVEV (reference sequence). The CDR3 consists of 13 residues. The CDR3 DNA reads TGTGCCAGCGGGACAGGGGCGAACTATGGCTACACCTTC. This sequence encodes CASGTGANYGYTF.

The V gene is TRBV7-2, the J gene TRBJ1-2; the D is unclear. Trimming stripped 3 bases from V and 3 bases from J, with 14 bases between. This CDR3 comprises 15 residues. The germline V gene has CDR1 SGHTA and CDR2 FQGNSA. DNA of the CDR3: TGTGCCAGCAGCTTCTACACGGGTCTAGACTATGGCTACACCTTC. Amino acid sequence: CASSFYTGLDYGYTF.

V gene TRBV4-2 combines with J gene TRBJ1-1; 7 bases match TRBD1. The CDR3 totals 15 residues. After removal of 4 bases from V and 5 bases from J, the junction contained 10 bases not matched to a gene. Germline V CDR1 and CDR2: LGHNA, YNFKEQ. The CDR3 nucleotides are TGTGCCAGCAGCCCAGGGGGGCGACGTGGGACTGAAGCTTTCTTT. Amino acids: CASSPGGRRGTEAFF.

The chain is built from TRBV7-2 and TRBJ1-2; 8 nucleotides line up with TRBD1. Germline trimming cut 5 bases from V and 4 bases from J; bases unmatched to any gene: 6. The CDR3 is made up of 14 amino acids. Germline CDR1 reads SGHTA; CDR2 reads FQGNSA. CDR3 sequence reads: CASSPQTGAYGYTF. CDR3 bases: TGTGCCAGCAGCCCCCAGACAGGGGCCTATGGCTACACCTTC.

The chain couples TRBV6-5 to TRBJ2-7; maybe TRBD1 (5 bases). V was shortened by 6 bases and J by 2 bases, with 17 bases between the two germline ends. Germline CDR1 MNHEY, CDR2 SVGAGI. This CDR3 has 15 amino acids. The CDR3: CASRHLTGYPYEQYF. In nucleotides, the CDR3 is TGTGCCAGCAGGCATTTAACAGGATACCCCTACGAGCAGTACTTC.

This chain joins TRBV5-4 and TRBJ2-5; D gene ambiguous. The CDR3 has 13 residues. CDR1 SGHNT and CDR2 YYREEE come from the germline V gene (reference sequence). Trimming left V 3 bases short and J 0 bases short, with 6 bases between. The CDR3: CASSSRNQETQYF. The DNA of the CDR3 is TGTGCCAGCAGCTCTAGAAACCAAGAGACCCAGTACTTC. Variable domain in full (rest from reference TRBV5-4 and TRBJ2-5): ETGVTQSPTHLIKTRGQQVTLRCSSQSGHNTVSWYQQALGQGPQFIFQYYREEENGRGNFPPRFSGLQFPNYSSELNVNALELDDSALYLCASSSRNQETQYFGPGTRLLVL.

Only a few counts were recorded for this clone. The chain carries TRBV19 and TRBJ2-3, with 7 positions matching TRBD2. J lost 5 bases, V lost 3 bases, and 11 bases had no gene match. The V gene's germline CDR1 is LNHDA and CDR2 SQIVND (reference sequence). CDR3 length equals 16 residues. The CDR3 loop is CASSMESGALGDTQYF. The DNA of the CDR3 is TGTGCCAGTAGTATGGAGAGCGGGGCCCTAGGAGATACGCAGTATTTT.

The rearrangement links TRBV7-9 to TRBJ2-1; D is ambiguous. Germline values: CDR1 SEHNR, CDR2 FQNEAQ (reference sequence). The ends were cut back, 1 base at V and 9 bases at J, with 13 bases in the middle. This CDR3 contains 14 residues. The CDR3 nucleotides are TGTGCCAGCAGCTTAGAAGCGATGAGCCCTGAGCAGTTCTTC. This encodes CASSLEAMSPEQFF. Full variable domain (missing parts from reference TRBV7-9 and TRBJ2-1): DTGVSQNPRHKITKRGQNVTFRCDPISEHNRLYWYRQTLGQGPEFLTYFQNEAQLEKSRLLSDRFSAERPKGSFSTLEIQRTEQGDSAMYLCASSLEAMSPEQFFGPGTRLTVL.

The J gene is TRBJ1-2, the V gene TRBV27; a possible D gene is TRBD1 (5 bases). The CDR3 extends over 16 amino acids. The germline V and J ends were trimmed by 5 bases and 1 base, with 17 bases remaining between them. Germline lookup yields CDR1 MNHEY and CDR2 SMNVEV (reference sequence). The CDR3 DNA follows: TGTGCCAGCAGTACCAGGGCGGCGGTGGATAACTATGGCTACACCTTC. It yields the protein CASSTRAAVDNYGYTF.

The rearrangement joins TRBV7-2 to TRBJ1-4; 8 bases are shared with TRBD1. The CDR3 spans 14 residues. The germline gives CDR1 SGHTA, CDR2 FQGNSA. V lost 5 bases and J lost 10; bases outside the gene matches: 9. The CDR3 DNA reads TGTGCCAGCAGCCTTGGACAGGGAGGTAGAAAACTGTTTTTT. Translated: CASSLGQGGRKLFF.

The rearrangement uses TRBV5-6 and TRBJ1-1; TRBD1 is a possible D gene (5 bases). Germline-derived CDR1 and CDR2 are SGHDT and YYEEEE. The V and J ends lost 1 base and 3 bases respectively, with 16 bases between them. CDR3 length: 16 amino acids. For the CDR3, the DNA is TGTGCCAGCAGCTTGTTGCTATCCGGGGGATACACTGAAGCTTTCTTT. Protein sequence: CASSLLLSGGYTEAFF.

The J gene is TRBJ2-5, the V gene TRBV9, with TRBD2 identical over 11 bases. The length of the CDR3 is 17 residues. Germline loops: CDR1 SGDLS, CDR2 YYNGEE. The V and J ends lost 0 bases and 5 bases, in that order; junction bases with no gene match: 9. CDR3 sequence (DNA): TGTGCCAGCAGCGTAGGGGTAGCGGGGGGGCCGTTGGAGACCCAGTACTTC. Protein product: CASSVGVAGGPLETQYF.

The chain couples TRBV2 to TRBJ1-5, with TRBD1 matching over 10 bases. This CDR3 has 16 amino acids. In germline, CDR1 is SNHLY, CDR2 FYNNEI. The J segment lost 4 bases and the V segment lost 6 bases, leaving 9 bases of the junction unmatched. The CDR3: CASSDPRDRGNQPQHF. CDR3 DNA: TGTGCCAGCAGCGACCCTCGGGACAGGGGAAATCAGCCCCAGCATTTT. Complete variable domain (other parts from reference TRBV2 and TRBJ1-5): EPEVTQTPSHQVTQMGQEVILRCVPISNHLYFYWYRQILGQKVEFLVSFYNNEISEKSEIFDDQFSVERPDGSNFTLKIRSTKLEDSAMYFCASSDPRDRGNQPQHFGDGTRLSIL.

This chain joins TRBV6-6 and TRBJ1-5, with 8 nucleotides matching TRBD1. J was trimmed by 4 bases and V by 6 bases; bases with no gene match: 8. Germline values: CDR1 MNHNY, CDR2 SVGAGI (reference sequence). The CDR3 is made up of 15 amino acids. The CDR3 coding sequence is TGTGCCAGCAGATCTCAGGGGGCTGGGAATCAGCCCCAGCATTTT. As protein: CASRSQGAGNQPQHF.

The chain carries TRBV7-2 and TRBJ2-5, with D unresolved. This CDR3 is built from 13 residues. Germline loops: CDR1 SGHTA, CDR2 FQGNSA. The V and J ends lost 3 bases and 5 bases respectively, with 10 bases between them. This chain's CDR3 is CASSFQPGETQYF. The CDR3 bases are TGTGCCAGCAGCTTCCAGCCCGGGGAGACCCAGTACTTC.